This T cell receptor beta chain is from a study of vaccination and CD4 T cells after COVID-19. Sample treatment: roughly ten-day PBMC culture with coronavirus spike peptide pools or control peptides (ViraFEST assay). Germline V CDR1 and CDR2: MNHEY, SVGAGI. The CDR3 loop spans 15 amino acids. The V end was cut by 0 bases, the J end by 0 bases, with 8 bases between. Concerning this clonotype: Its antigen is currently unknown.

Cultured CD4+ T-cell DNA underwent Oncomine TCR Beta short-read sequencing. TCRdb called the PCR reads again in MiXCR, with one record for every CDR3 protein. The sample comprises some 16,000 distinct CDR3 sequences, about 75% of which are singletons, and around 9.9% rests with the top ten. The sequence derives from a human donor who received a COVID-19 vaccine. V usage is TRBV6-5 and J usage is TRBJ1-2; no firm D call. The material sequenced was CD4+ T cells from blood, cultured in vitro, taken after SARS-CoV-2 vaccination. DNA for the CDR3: TGTGCCAGCAGTTACTCCGCCACAGCTAACTATGGCTACACCTTC. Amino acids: CASSYSATANYGYTF.